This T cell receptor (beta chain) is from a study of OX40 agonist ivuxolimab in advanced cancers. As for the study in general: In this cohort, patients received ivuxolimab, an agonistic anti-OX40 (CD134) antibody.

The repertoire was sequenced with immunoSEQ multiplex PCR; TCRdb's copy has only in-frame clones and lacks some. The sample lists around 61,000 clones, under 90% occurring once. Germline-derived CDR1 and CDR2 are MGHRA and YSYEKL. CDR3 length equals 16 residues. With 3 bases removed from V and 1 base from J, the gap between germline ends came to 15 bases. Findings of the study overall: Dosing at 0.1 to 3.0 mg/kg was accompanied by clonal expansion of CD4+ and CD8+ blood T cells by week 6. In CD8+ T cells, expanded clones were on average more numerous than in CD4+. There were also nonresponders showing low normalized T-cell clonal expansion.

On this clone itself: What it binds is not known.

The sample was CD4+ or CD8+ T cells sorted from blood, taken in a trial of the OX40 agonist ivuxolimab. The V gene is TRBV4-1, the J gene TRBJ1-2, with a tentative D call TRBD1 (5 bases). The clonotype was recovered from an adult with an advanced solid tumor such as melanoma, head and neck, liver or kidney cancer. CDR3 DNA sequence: TGCGCCAGCAGCCAGGCTCAGGGATCGGATAACTATGGCTACACCTTC. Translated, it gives CASSQAQGSDNYGYTF.